This T cell receptor beta chain was observed in a study of blood T cells in healthy people across ages. Findings and limits, study-wide: Naive CD4+ cells and diversity were both higher in long-lived donors than in aged donors.

Together with a sample-barcoded 5' primer, a J-beta primer mix was included in a second PCR lasting about 7 to 11 cycles. Using its own MiXCR run on the 5' RACE reads, TCRdb lists one record per CDR3 protein. The sample consists of more than 700,000 distinct CDR3 sequences, about 45% of them appearing once. This clonotype was recorded at least ten times. Its antigen is unidentified. Every donor contributed around 10 milliliters of peripheral blood by blood draw. V was shortened by 6 bases and J by 0 bases, with 14 bases between the two germline ends. The germline gives CDR1 MNHNY, CDR2 SVGAGI (reference sequence). The CDR3 runs to 15 residues.

The TCR sequence derives from a man at least 80 years old in good health. The chain links TRBV6-6 to TRBJ1-1, with D maybe TRBD1 (5 bases). Material: blood. CDR3 bases: TGTGCCAGCAGGAACGGCCAGGGAATGAACACTGAAGCTTTCTTT. Amino acid sequence: CASRNGQGMNTEAFF.